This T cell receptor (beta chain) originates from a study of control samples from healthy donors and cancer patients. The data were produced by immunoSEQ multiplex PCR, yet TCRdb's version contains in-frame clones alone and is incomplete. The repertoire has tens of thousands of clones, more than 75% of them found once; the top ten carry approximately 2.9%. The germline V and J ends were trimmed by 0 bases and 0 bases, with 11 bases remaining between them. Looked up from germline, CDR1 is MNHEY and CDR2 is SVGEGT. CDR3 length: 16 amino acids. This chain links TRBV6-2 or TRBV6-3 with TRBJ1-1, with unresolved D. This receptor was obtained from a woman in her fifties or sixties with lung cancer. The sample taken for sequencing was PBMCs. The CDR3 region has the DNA TGTGCCAGCAGTTACTCGCTTACGGATATGAACACTGAAGCTTTCTTT. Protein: CASSYSLTDMNTEAFF.